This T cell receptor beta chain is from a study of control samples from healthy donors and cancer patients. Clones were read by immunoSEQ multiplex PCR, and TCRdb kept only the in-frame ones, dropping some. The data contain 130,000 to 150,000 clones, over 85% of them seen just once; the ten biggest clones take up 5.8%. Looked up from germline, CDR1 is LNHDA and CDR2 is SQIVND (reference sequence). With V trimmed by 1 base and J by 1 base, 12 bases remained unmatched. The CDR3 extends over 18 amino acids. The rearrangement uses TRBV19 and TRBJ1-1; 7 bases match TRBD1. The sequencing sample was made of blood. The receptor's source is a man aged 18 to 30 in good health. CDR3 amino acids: CASSIGHRQGPWNTEAFF. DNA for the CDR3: TGTGCCAGTAGTATAGGCCACAGACAGGGACCATGGAACACTGAAGCTTTCTTT. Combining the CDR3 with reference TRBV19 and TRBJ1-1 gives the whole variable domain DGGITQSPKYLFRKEGQNVTLSCEQNLNHDAMYWYRQDPGQGLRLIYYSQIVNDFQKGDIAEGYSVSREKKESFPLTVTSAQKNPTAFYLCASSIGHRQGPWNTEAFFGQGTRLTVV.